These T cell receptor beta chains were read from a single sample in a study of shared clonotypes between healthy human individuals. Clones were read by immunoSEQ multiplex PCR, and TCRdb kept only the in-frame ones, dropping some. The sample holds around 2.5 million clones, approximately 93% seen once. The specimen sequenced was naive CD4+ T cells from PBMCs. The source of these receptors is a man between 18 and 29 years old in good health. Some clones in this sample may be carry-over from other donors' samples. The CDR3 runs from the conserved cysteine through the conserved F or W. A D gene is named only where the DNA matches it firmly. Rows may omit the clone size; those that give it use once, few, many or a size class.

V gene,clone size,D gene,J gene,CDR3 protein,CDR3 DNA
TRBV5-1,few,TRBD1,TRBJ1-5,CASSPTGGQPQHF,TGCGCCAGCAGCCCGACAGGGGGACAGCCCCAGCATTTT
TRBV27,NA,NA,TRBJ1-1,CASSRSWQTEAFF,TGTGCCAGCAGTCGTTCTTGGCAGACTGAAGCTTTCTTT
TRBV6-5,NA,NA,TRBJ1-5,CASRVREEQPQHF,TGTGCCAGCAGGGTAAGGGAAGAACAGCCCCAGCATTTT
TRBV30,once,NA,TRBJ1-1,CAWSEGLNTEAFF,TGTGCCTGGTCGGAAGGGCTGAACACTGAAGCTTTCTTT
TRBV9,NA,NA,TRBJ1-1,CASSAPGTEAFF,TGTGCCAGCAGCGCCCCCGGGACTGAAGCTTTCTTT
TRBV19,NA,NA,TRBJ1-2,CASSISQGSGGYTF,TGTGCCAGTAGTATAAGTCAGGGAAGTGGTGGCTACACCTTC
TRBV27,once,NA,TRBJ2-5,CASSSQRLQETQYF,TGTGCCAGCAGTTCCCAGAGGCTGCAAGAGACCCAGTACTTC
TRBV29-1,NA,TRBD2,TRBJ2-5,CSVEGGTIQETQYF,TGCAGCGTTGAGGGAGGGACGATCCAAGAGACCCAGTACTTC
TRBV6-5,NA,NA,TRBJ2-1,CASSYSFSRDEQFF,TGTGCCAGCAGTTACTCTTTCTCTCGTGATGAGCAGTTCTTC
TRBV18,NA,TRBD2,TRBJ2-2,CASSPLAGNTGELFF,TGTGCCAGCTCCCCGCTAGCGGGAAACACCGGGGAGCTGTTTTTT
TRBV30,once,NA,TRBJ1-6,CAWASQLDSPLHF,TGTGCCTGGGCCTCCCAACTCGATTCACCCCTCCACTTT
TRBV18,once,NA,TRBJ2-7,CASSPFSRASYEQYF,TGTGCCAGCTCACCTTTCTCTCGGGCCTCCTACGAGCAGTACTTC
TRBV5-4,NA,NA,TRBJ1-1,CASSPVGAGYYEAFF,TGTGCCAGCAGTCCGGTGGGGGCAGGGTACTATGAAGCTTTCTTT
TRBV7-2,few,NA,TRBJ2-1,CASSPGPSWQFF,TGTGCCAGCAGCCCAGGACCTTCCTGGCAGTTCTTC
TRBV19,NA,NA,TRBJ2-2,CASSLRATHPGELFF,TGTGCCAGTAGTCTCCGGGCCACCCACCCGGGGGAGCTGTTTTTT
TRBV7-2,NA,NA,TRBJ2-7,CASSFYGYEQYF,TGTGCCAGCAGCTTTTACGGCTACGAGCAGTACTTC
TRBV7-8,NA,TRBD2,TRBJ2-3,CASSLGGLAGITDTQYF,TGTGCCAGCAGCTTAGGGGGTCTAGCGGGCATCACAGATACGCAGTATTTT
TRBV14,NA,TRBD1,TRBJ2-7,CASSGQESGNYEQYF,TGTGCCAGCAGCGGACAGGAGTCGGGAAACTACGAGCAGTACTTC
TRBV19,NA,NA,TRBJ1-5,CASSILGGSYSNQPQHF,TGTGCCAGTAGTATCCTGGGCGGTTCCTATAGCAATCAGCCCCAGCATTTT
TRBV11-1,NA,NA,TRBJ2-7,CASSHITRGNSYEQYF,TGTGCCAGCAGCCACATCACTAGGGGAAACTCCTACGAGCAGTACTTC
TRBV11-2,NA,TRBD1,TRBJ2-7,CASSSPGQALGEQYF,TGTGCCAGCAGCTCCCCGGGACAGGCCCTTGGGGAGCAGTACTTC
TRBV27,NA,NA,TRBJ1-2,CASSFLPTVLPVYGYTF,TGTGCCAGCAGTTTCCTACCGACAGTCCTCCCGGTTTATGGCTACACCTTC
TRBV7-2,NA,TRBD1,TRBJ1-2,CASSLNGRDRGSGYTF,TGTGCCAGCAGCCTGAATGGGAGAGACAGGGGGAGTGGCTACACCTTC
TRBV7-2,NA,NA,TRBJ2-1,CASSLAVRGHQFF,TGTGCCAGCAGCTTAGCCGTAAGAGGGCATCAGTTCTTC
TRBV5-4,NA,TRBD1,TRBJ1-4,CASSLKLGQGNEKLFF,TGTGCCAGCAGCTTGAAATTGGGACAGGGAAATGAAAAACTGTTTTTT
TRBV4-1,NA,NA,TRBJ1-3,CASSRGLPSSGNTIYF,TGCGCCAGCAGCCGAGGACTGCCTAGCTCTGGAAACACCATATATTTT
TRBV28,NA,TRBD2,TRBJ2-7,CASRSGLGHYEQYF,TGTGCCAGCAGATCGGGACTAGGCCACTACGAGCAGTACTTC
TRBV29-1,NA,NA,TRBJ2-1,CSVWTVRYNEQFF,TGCAGCGTTTGGACAGTTAGGTACAATGAGCAGTTCTTC
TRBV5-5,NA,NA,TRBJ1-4,CASSPHPTSEKLFF,TGTGCCAGCAGCCCGCACCCCACTAGCGAAAAACTGTTTTTT
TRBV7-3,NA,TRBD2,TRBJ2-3,CASSLGTSGVGTQYF,TGTGCCAGCAGCCTAGGGACTAGCGGAGTTGGTACGCAGTATTTT
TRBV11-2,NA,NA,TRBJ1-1,CASSLYSGLGSPAFF,TGTGCCAGCAGCTTATACTCGGGGCTCGGATCTCCTGCTTTCTTT
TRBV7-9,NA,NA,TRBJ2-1,CASSLLDGLRFNEQFF,TGTGCCAGCAGCTTACTAGATGGACTACGATTCAATGAGCAGTTCTTC
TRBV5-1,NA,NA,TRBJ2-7,CASSLMGLTMYEQYF,TGCGCCAGCAGCTTGATGGGGCTGACGATGTACGAGCAGTACTTC
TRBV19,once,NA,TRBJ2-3,CASSMARGTDTQYF,TGTGCCAGTAGTATGGCCCGGGGGACAGATACGCAGTATTTT
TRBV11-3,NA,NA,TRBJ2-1,CASSSQGANYNEQFF,TGTGCCAGCAGCTCACAGGGTGCCAACTACAATGAGCAGTTCTTC
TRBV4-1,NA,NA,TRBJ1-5,CASSQDLHGRQHF,TGCGCCAGCAGCCAAGATCTTCACGGGCGGCAGCATTTT
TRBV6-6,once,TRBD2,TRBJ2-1,CASSQNGGGYNEQFF,TGTGCCAGCAGCCAAAATGGGGGGGGGTACAATGAGCAGTTCTTC
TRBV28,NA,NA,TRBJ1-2,CASSFPPGTYGYTF,TGTGCCAGCAGTTTCCCCCCCGGGACTTATGGCTACACCTTC
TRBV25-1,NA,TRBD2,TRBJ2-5,CASSAIGGGETQYF,TGTGCCAGCAGTGCCATTGGGGGGGGAGAGACCCAGTACTTC
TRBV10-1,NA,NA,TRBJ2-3,CASSELRELGTDTQYF,TGCGCCAGCAGTGAGTTACGGGAACTGGGCACAGATACGCAGTATTTT
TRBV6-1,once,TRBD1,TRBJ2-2,CASSEAQGVVGELFF,TGTGCCAGCAGTGAAGCGCAGGGGGTAGTCGGGGAGCTGTTTTTT
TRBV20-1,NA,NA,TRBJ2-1,CSAFSRWEQFF,TGCAGTGCGTTCTCTCGGTGGGAGCAGTTCTTC
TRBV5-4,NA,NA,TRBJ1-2,CASSLSPAGGYTF,TGTGCCAGCAGCTTGAGCCCCGCCGGTGGCTACACCTTC
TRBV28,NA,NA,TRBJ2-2,CASSLLSGELFF,TGTGCCAGCAGTTTACTGTCCGGGGAGCTGTTTTTT
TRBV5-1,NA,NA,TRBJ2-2,CASSLDSNRLPGELFF,TGCGCCAGCAGCTTGGACTCCAACAGACTCCCCGGGGAGCTGTTTTTT
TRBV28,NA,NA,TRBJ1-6,CASSLIRNSPLHF,TGTGCCAGCAGTTTAATACGGAATTCACCCCTCCACTTT
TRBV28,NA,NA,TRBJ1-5,CASRNYNQPQHF,TGTGCCAGCCGAAATTACAATCAGCCCCAGCATTTT